What follows are 19 T cell receptor beta chains derived from one specimen sequenced in a study of blood T cell repertoires in COVID-19. Sequencing was performed with immunoSEQ multiplex PCR; in TCRdb, only in-frame clones are kept and a portion is missing. The data show approximately 240,000 clones, about 88% seen once. Source material: peripheral blood. The receptors shown here come from a woman in her 40s who had recovered from COVID-19.

CDR3 loop: CASSLGSHQPQHF. CDR3 nucleotide sequence: TGTGCCAGCAGCTTGGGCAGCCATCAGCCCCAGCATTTT. The V call is TRBV7-2, the J call TRBJ1-5, with D hard to call. The CDR3 is 13 amino acids. The germline V and J ends were trimmed by 3 bases and 5 bases, with 8 bases remaining between them. The germline V gene encodes CDR1 SGHTA and CDR2 FQGNSA.

The chain combines TRBV4-3 with TRBJ1-4; D gene ambiguous. This CDR3 has 15 amino acids. The germline gives CDR1 LGHNA, CDR2 YSLEER. V was cut by 1 base and J by 7 bases, with 13 bases left in between. In DNA form, the CDR3 reads TGCGCCAGCAGCCAAGCCCCCGGGTCTGGTGAAAAACTGTTTTTT. It translates to CASSQAPGSGEKLFF.

This chain joins TRBV6-2 or TRBV6-3 and TRBJ2-2; 10 nucleotides match TRBD1. Germline CDR1 MNHEY, CDR2 SVGEGT. V lost 2 bases and J lost 2; bases outside the gene matches: 2. This CDR3 is built from 16 residues. CDR3 sequence: CASSYGTGVNTGELFF. For the CDR3, the DNA is TGTGCCAGCAGTTACGGGACAGGGGTTAACACCGGGGAGCTGTTTTTT.

Concerning this clone: Other DNA sequences of this sample code for an identical CDR3. The chain uses TRBV18 and TRBJ2-7; the match to TRBD1 covers 8 bases. Germline V gene data show CDR1 as KGHSH and CDR2 as LQKENI. Losses at the gene ends were 3 bases for V and 4 bases for J; bases not matched to a gene: 5. The CDR3 totals 14 residues. CDR3 in amino acids: CASSPGQGAYEQYF. For the CDR3, the DNA is TGTGCCAGCTCACCCGGGCAGGGGGCTTACGAGCAGTACTTC.

The chain has TRBV18 and TRBJ2-1; TRBD2 agrees at 12 bases. Trimming removed 6 bases from V and 10 bases from J; junction bases left unmatched: 7. The CDR3 length is 14 residues. Germline lookup yields CDR1 KGHSH and CDR2 LQKENI. The CDR3 bases are TGTGCCAGCTCCGCGACTAGCGGGAGTTTAGAGCAGTTCTTC. This encodes CASSATSGSLEQFF.

The genes are TRBV29-1 and TRBJ2-1; TRBD1 aligns across 9 bases. The trim removed 1 base at V and 7 bases at J, leaving 5 bases unmatched. This CDR3 has 14 amino acids. Germline-derived CDR1 and CDR2 are SQVTM and ANQGSEA. CDR3 region: CSVEGDRDKNEQFF. The CDR3 coding sequence is TGCAGCGTTGAAGGGGACAGGGATAAGAATGAGCAGTTCTTC.

The chain couples TRBV9 to TRBJ2-1; no clear D. The germline V gene encodes CDR1 SGDLS and CDR2 YYNGEE. Trimming left V 0 bases short and J 7 bases short, with 14 bases between. The CDR3 runs to 15 residues. Written as DNA, the CDR3 is TGTGCCAGCAGCGTAGAATTCCAGAATTGGAATGAGCAGTTCTTC. It translates to CASSVEFQNWNEQFF. Complete variable domain (other parts from reference TRBV9 and TRBJ2-1): DSGVTQTPKHLITATGQRVTLRCSPRSGDLSVYWYQQSLDQGLQFLIQYYNGEERAKGNILERFSAQQFPDLHSELNLSSLELGDSALYFCASSVEFQNWNEQFFGPGTRLTVL.

The CDR3 protein is CASSQDLTGQETQYF. CDR3 DNA: TGCGCCAGCAGCCAAGATCTCACAGGCCAAGAGACCCAGTACTTC. The rearrangement joins TRBV4-3 to TRBJ2-5, with D possibly TRBD1 on 5 matching bases. The V end lost 0 bases, the J end lost 1 base, and 9 bases lay between the germline ends. Per germline, CDR1 LGHNA and CDR2 YSLEER. This CDR3 has 15 residues.

The chain combines TRBV28 with TRBJ2-5, with a possible D match to TRBD1 (6 bases). Trimming cost V 9 bases and J 1 base, with 18 bases left between them. From germline, CDR1 is MDHEN and CDR2 SYDVKM. The length of the CDR3 is 15 residues. CDR3 protein: CASERDTTFQETQYF. The CDR3, as DNA: TGTGCCAGTGAACGGGACACCACGTTCCAAGAGACCCAGTACTTC.

This clone has a handful of counts. The chain couples TRBV4-1 to TRBJ1-5; D is undetermined. V lost 0 bases and J 6 bases, leaving 12 bases between the germline ends. This CDR3 has 15 amino acids. Germline lookup yields CDR1 MGHRA and CDR2 YSYEKL. The CDR3 DNA follows: TGCGCCAGCAGCCAAGAGGGCGGGTCGGTTCAGCCCCAGCATTTT. Amino acids: CASSQEGGSVQPQHF.

The chain combines TRBV18 with TRBJ2-1; a weak D match, TRBD2 (6 bases). The germline V and J ends were trimmed by 2 bases and 2 bases, with 10 bases remaining between them. The CDR3 has 15 amino acids. Germline V gene sequence: CDR1 KGHSH, CDR2 LQKENI. CDR3 sequence reads: CASSPGREPYNEQFF. The CDR3 bases are TGTGCCAGCTCACCAGGGCGGGAACCCTACAATGAGCAGTTCTTC.

J is TRBJ1-6 and V is TRBV28; 7 bases fit TRBD1. CDR3 length equals 14 residues. Germline V CDR1 and CDR2: MDHEN, SYDVKM. With 6 bases clipped from V and 7 bases from J, the junction kept 6 bases outside the gene matches. The CDR3 region is CASRRQGYNSPLHF. The CDR3 nucleotides are TGTGCCAGCAGACGACAGGGCTACAATTCACCCCTCCACTTT.

V gene TRBV5-1 combines with J gene TRBJ1-3, with D uncertain. This CDR3 contains 15 residues. Germline V gene lookup returns CDR1 SGHRS and CDR2 YFSETQ. V was cut by 4 bases and J by 0 bases, with 11 bases left in between. DNA for the CDR3: TGCGCCAGCAGCGGGTCGTACAGCTCTGGAAACACCATATATTTT. Translation gives CASSGSYSSGNTIYF.

This chain connects TRBV7-2 to TRBJ2-4; perhaps TRBD2 as D (5 bases). V was shortened by 1 base and J by 0 bases, with 16 bases between the two germline ends. The CDR3 is 18 residues long. Looked up from germline, CDR1 is SGHTA and CDR2 is FQGNSA. The CDR3 DNA reads as TGTGCCAGCAGCTTAGTTGCGGGCGTTCACCTAGCCAAAAACATTCAGTACTTC. Its protein product is CASSLVAGVHLAKNIQYF.

The J gene is TRBJ1-2, the V gene TRBV24-1; TRBD1 is a possible D gene (5 bases). The CDR3 spans 16 residues. Germline V gene data show CDR1 as KGHDR and CDR2 as SFDVKD. V shed 3 bases and J shed 1 base, with 14 bases lying between them. In DNA form, the CDR3 reads TGTGCCACCAGTGATAGCGGGACGGCTTATAACTATGGCTACACCTTC. Translation: CATSDSGTAYNYGYTF.

This clone appeared once. V and J are TRBV7-9 and TRBJ2-1; 8 bases are shared with TRBD1. CDR1 is SEHNR and CDR2 is FQNEAQ in the germline V gene (reference sequence). V lost 4 bases and J lost 5; bases outside the gene matches: 10. The CDR3 runs to 16 residues. CDR3 nucleotide sequence: TGTGCCAGCAGCTCATTCGGGACAGGAATAAACAATGAGCAGTTCTTC. Its protein product is CASSSFGTGINNEQFF. Complete variable domain (other parts from reference TRBV7-9 and TRBJ2-1): DTGVSQNPRHKITKRGQNVTFRCDPISEHNRLYWYRQTLGQGPEFLTYFQNEAQLEKSRLLSDRFSAERPKGSFSTLEIQRTEQGDSAMYLCASSSFGTGINNEQFFGPGTRLTVL.

The chain links TRBV7-2 to TRBJ2-1, with 14 nucleotides matching TRBD2. The V segment lost 5 bases and the J segment 0 bases; nucleotides outside the gene matches: 3. The CDR3 totals 17 residues. The germline gives CDR1 SGHTA, CDR2 FQGNSA. CDR3 DNA: TGTGCCAGCAGCCACGGACTAGCGGGGGGCTCCTACAATGAGCAGTTCTTC. The encoded protein is CASSHGLAGGSYNEQFF.

This chain uses TRBV11-2 with TRBJ2-3; 7 bases align to TRBD2. CDR3 length: 16 residues. The germline gives CDR1 SGHAT, CDR2 FQNNGV. Trimming removed 7 bases from V and 0 bases from J; junction bases left unmatched: 10. CDR3 sequence: CASTPWEGASTDTQYF. The CDR3 nucleotides are TGTGCCAGCACCCCCTGGGAGGGAGCTAGCACAGATACGCAGTATTTT.

V is TRBV4-1 and J is TRBJ2-3; 8 bases line up with TRBD2. After removal of 1 base from V and 1 base from J, the junction contained 7 bases not matched to a gene. In germline, CDR1 is MGHRA, CDR2 YSYEKL. CDR3 size: 17 residues. The CDR3 region is CASSQAETRGGTDTQYF. CDR3 nucleotide sequence: TGCGCCAGCAGCCAAGCAGAAACGCGGGGGGGCACAGATACGCAGTATTTT.